The T cell receptor beta chain under discussion was sequenced for a study of T cells in narcolepsy. Findings and limits, study-wide: No autoreactive T cell clone sequences appeared in some memory CD4+ repertoires.

TCRdb keeps only in-frame clones here, not all; method: immunoSEQ multiplex PCR. The sample yields fewer than 20,000 clones, less than 90% seen once. The sample holds one count of this clone. The target antigen is unknown. V was pared by 5 bases and J by 7 bases, with 18 bases between. Germline lookup yields CDR1 GTSNPN and CDR2 SVGIG (reference sequence). The CDR3 has 14 residues. The sequencing input was memory (CD45RA-) CD4+ T cells from blood. This TCR came from a human donor in good health. The rearrangement links TRBV30 to TRBJ1-5; TRBD1 is a possible D gene (5 bases). CDR3 in amino acids: CAWGGGTVGQPQHF. The CDR3 DNA reads as TGTGCCTGGGGCGGGGGAACGGTAGGGCAGCCCCAGCATTTT.